This TCR beta chain was identified during a study of T cells in Graves' hyperthyroidism and ophthalmopathy. TCR beta CDR3 region amplification was performed from RNA transcripts. The HTBI primer set served for first-round RT-PCR of the TCR CDR3. Each CDR3 protein is one row after TCRdb ran MiXCR on the multiplex PCR reads. Found here are over 700,000 distinct CDR3 sequences, roughly a third of them singletons; the top ten hold around a third. The table lists this clonotype with many counts. The antigen is unknown. The V and J ends lost 1 base and 2 bases respectively, with 12 bases between them. Germline CDR1 SGHTA, CDR2 FQGNSA. There are 16 residues in the CDR3. Notes on the study in general: By a 13 V-J model, ophthalmopathy was set apart from stable hyperthyroidism. Blood samples included most of the expanded thyroid clonotypes exceeding 0.001.

This sequence originates from a woman between 40 and 50 years old with Graves' hyperthyroidism. The sequenced material came from blood. The chain is built from TRBV7-2 and TRBJ1-5, with D perhaps matching TRBD1 (6 bases). CDR3 bases: TGTGCCAGCAGCTTAGTGGGGGGCGGAGGCAATCAGCCCCAGCATTTT. This translates into CASSLVGGGGNQPQHF.